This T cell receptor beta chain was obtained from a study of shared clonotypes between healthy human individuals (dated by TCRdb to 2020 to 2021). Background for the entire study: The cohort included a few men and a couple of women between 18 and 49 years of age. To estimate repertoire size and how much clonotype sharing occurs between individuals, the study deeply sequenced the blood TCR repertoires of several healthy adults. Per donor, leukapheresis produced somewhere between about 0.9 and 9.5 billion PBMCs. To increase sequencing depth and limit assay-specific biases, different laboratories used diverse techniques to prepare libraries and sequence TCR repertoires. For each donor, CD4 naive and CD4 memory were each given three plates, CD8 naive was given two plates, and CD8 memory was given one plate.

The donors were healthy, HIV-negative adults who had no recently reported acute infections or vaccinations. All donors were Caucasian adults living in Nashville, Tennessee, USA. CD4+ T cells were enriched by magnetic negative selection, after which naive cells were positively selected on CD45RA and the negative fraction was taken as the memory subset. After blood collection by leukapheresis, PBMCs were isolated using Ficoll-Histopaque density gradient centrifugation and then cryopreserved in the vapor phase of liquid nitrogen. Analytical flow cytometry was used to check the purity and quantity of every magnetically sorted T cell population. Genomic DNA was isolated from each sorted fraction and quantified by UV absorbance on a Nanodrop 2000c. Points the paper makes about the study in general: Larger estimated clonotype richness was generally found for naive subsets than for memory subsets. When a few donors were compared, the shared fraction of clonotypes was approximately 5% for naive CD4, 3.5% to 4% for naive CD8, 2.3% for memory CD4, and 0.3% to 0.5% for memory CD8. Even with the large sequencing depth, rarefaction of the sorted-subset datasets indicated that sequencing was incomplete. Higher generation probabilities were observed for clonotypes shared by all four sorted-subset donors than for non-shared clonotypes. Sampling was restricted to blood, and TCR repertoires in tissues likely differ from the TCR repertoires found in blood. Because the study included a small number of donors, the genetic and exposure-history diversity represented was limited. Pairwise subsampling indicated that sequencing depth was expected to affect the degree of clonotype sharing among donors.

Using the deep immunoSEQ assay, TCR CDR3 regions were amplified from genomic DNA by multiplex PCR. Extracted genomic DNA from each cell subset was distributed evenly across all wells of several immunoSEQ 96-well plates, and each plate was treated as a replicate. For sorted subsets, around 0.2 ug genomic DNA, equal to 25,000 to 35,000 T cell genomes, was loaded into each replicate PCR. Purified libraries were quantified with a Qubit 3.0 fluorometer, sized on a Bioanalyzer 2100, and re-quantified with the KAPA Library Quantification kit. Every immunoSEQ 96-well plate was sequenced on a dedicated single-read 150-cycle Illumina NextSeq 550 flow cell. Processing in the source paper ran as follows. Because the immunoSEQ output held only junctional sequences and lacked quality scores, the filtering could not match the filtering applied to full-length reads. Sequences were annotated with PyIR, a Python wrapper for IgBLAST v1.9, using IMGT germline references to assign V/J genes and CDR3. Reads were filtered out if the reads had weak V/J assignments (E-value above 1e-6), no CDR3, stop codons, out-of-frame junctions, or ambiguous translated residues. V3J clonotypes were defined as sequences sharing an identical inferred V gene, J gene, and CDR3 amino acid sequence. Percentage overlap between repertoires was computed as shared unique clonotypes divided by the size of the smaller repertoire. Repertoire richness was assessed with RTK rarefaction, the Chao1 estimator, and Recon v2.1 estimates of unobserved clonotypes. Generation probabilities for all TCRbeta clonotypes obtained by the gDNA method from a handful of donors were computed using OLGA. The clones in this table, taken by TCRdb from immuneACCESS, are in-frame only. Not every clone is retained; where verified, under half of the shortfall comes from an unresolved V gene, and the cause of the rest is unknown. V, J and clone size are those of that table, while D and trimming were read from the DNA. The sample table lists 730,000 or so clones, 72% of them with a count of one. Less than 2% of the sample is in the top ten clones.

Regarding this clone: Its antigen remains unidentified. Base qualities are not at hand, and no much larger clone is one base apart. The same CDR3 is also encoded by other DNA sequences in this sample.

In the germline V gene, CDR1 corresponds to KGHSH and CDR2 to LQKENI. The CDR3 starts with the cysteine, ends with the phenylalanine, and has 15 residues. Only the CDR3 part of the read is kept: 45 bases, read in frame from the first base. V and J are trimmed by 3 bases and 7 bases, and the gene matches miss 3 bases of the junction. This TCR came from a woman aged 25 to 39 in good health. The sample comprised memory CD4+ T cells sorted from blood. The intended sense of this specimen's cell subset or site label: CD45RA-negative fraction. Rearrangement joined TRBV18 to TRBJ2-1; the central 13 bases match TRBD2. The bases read TGTGCCAGCTCACCGGGACTAGCGGGATGGAATGAGCAGTTCTTC. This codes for CASSPGLAGWNEQFF. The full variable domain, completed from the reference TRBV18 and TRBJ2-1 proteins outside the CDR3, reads NAGVMQNPRHLVRRRGQEARLRCSPMKGHSHVYWYRQLPEEGLKFMVYLQKENIIDESGMPKERFSAEFPKEGPSILRIQQVVRGDSAAYFCASSPGLAGWNEQFFGPGTRLTVL.